The rows below give T cell receptor beta chains drawn from one sample of a study of beta chain features in type 1 diabetes. TCRdb keeps only in-frame clones here, not all; method: immunoSEQ multiplex PCR. The table has roughly 330,000 clones, roughly 13% seen once. The source material was naive CD4+ T cells from blood. These receptors all stem from a woman younger than 35 with type 1 diabetes. Both conserved end residues are part of each CDR3. A D gene is named only where the DNA matches it firmly. The listing skips clone size in some rows; elsewhere it reads once, few, many or a size class.

v_gene	abundance	d_gene	j_gene	CDR3nt	CDR3aa
TRBV9	-	TRBD1	TRBJ2-7	TGTGCCAGCAGTGACCGGGACAGGGGTTACGAGCAGTACTTC	CASSDRDRGYEQYF
TRBV18	-	-	TRBJ1-5	TGTGCCAGCTCACTTCTCGGACTCAATCAGCCCCAGCATTTT	CASSLLGLNQPQHF
TRBV30	few	TRBD1	TRBJ1-5	TGTGCCTGGAGCCAGAATACAGGGGGGAATCAGCCCCAGCATTTT	CAWSQNTGGNQPQHF
TRBV28	-	TRBD2	TRBJ2-2	TGTGCCAGCACCATCCCGACTAGCGGAGTGAGCGGGGAGCTGTTTTTT	CASTIPTSGVSGELFF
TRBV9	-	TRBD2	TRBJ2-1	TGTGCCAGCAGCGCGAGCGGGGCCGATTACAATGAGCAGTTCTTC	CASSASGADYNEQFF
TRBV5-6	few	TRBD2	TRBJ2-1	TGTGCCAGCAGCTTGGTGGCGGGAGCCTACAATGAGCAGTTCTTC	CASSLVAGAYNEQFF
TRBV10-2	once	TRBD1	TRBJ2-1	TGCGCCAGCAGTGAGGGCGGAGGGGACAGGGCTTACAATGAGCAGTTCTTC	CASSEGGGDRAYNEQFF
TRBV27	-	-	TRBJ2-3	TGTGCCAGCAGTCCCGGTTCTCGCACAGATACGCAGTATTTT	CASSPGSRTDTQYF
TRBV28	-	TRBD2	TRBJ2-2	TGTGCCAACCTACTAGCGGGTTTCGGGACCGGGGAGCTGTTTTTT	CANLLAGFGTGELFF
TRBV29-1	few	TRBD1	TRBJ2-1	TGCAGCGTACTACAGGGGAGCTCCTACAATGAGCAGTTCTTC	CSVLQGSSYNEQFF
TRBV28	once	-	TRBJ2-5	TGTGCCAGCAGCCTCCCCCGGCAAGAGACCCAGTACTTC	CASSLPRQETQYF
TRBV6-6	few	TRBD1	TRBJ1-5	TGTGCCAGCAGTTGGGGACAGATGTTGAGCAATCAGCCCCAGCATTTT	CASSWGQMLSNQPQHF
TRBV7-2	-	TRBD1	TRBJ2-7	TGTGCCAGCAGCTCAAAGACAGGGGTGGGGTACGAGCAGTACTTC	CASSSKTGVGYEQYF
TRBV7-2	few	TRBD2	TRBJ2-3	TGTGCCAGCAGCTTACGTAGCGGGAGGGTTGGAGATACGCAGTATTTT	CASSLRSGRVGDTQYF
TRBV18	-	TRBD1	TRBJ1-5	TGTGCCAGCTCCCCGGGACAGGGGAATCAGCCCCAGCATTTT	CASSPGQGNQPQHF
TRBV29-1	-	TRBD1	TRBJ2-7	TGCAGCGCCATCGGGAGCCGGGACAGGCAAAACTACGAGCAGTACTTC	CSAIGSRDRQNYEQYF
TRBV19	few	-	TRBJ1-5	TGTGCCAGTAGGTGGGAGAATCAGCCCCAGCATTTT	CASRWENQPQHF
TRBV10-3	few	TRBD1	TRBJ1-2	TGTGCCATCAGCTTAACCGGGACAGGGGGCGACGGCTACACCTTC	CAISLTGTGGDGYTF
TRBV2	-	-	TRBJ1-1	TGTGCCAGCAGGGACAGAGCTGAAGCTTTCTTT	CASRDRAEAFF
TRBV19	few	TRBD2	TRBJ2-1	TGTGCCAGTAGTATAAGTACAGGGGCAGCGGGAGGAATTGACAATGAGCAGTTCTTC	CASSISTGAAGGIDNEQFF